This TCR beta chain was captured by sequencing in a study of blood T cell dynamics during melanoma immunotherapy. This CDR3 is 14 amino acids long. In germline, CDR1 is SGHTA, CDR2 FQGTGA. Trimming took off 5 bases at V and 5 bases at J, with 15 bases between the two ends. Data came from immunoSEQ multiplex PCR; TCRdb stores just in-frame clones and leaves some out. The sample records 8,500 to 10,000 clones, about 86% being singletons. The sample's time point: pre-treatment baseline. One draw preceded checkpoint blockade; another followed its first cycle at week 3. Apart from a couple of fast progressors, RECIST 1.1 response was judged 12 weeks post-infusion. Patients with prior systemic cancer treatment, concomitant immunosuppressants, or other active malignancies were excluded. Study-wide results and caveats: PBMC repertoires of eventual disease-control patients split at W3 into clonality or diversity gains.

This clone has only one observation. Its specificity is unknown. The specimen was blood, collected from a patient treated with checkpoint blockade. The chain has TRBV7-3 and TRBJ2-5, with TRBD1 as a possible D gene (6 bases). This TCR was sampled from a human donor with melanoma. The CDR3 loop is CASSPGQLWETQYF. CDR3 sequence (DNA): TGTGCCAGCAGCCCAGGACAGCTTTGGGAGACCCAGTACTTC.